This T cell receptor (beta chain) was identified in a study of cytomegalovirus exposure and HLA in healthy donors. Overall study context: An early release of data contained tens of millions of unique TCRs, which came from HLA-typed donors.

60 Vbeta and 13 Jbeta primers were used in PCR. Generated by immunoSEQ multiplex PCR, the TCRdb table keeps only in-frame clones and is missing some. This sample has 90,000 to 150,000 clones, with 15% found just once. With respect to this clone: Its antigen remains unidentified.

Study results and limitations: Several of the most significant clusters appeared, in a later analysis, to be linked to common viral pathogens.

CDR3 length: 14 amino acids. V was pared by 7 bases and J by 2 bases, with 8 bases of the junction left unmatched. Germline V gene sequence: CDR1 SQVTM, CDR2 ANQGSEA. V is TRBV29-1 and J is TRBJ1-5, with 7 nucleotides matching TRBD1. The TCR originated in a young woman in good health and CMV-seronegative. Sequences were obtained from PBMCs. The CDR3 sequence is CSAGNQGGNQPQHF. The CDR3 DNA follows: TGCAGCGCCGGCAACCAGGGGGGCAATCAGCCCCAGCATTTT. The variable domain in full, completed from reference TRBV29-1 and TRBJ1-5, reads SAVISQKPSRDICQRGTSLTIQCQVDSQVTMMFWYRQQPGQSLTLIATANQGSEATYESGFVIDKFPISRPNLTFSTLTVSNMSPEDSSIYLCSAGNQGGNQPQHFGDGTRLSIL.